This T cell receptor (beta chain) emerged from a study of blood T cell repertoires in COVID-19. The CDR3 consists of 15 residues. Looked up from germline, CDR1 is SGHTA and CDR2 is FQGNSA. V was shortened by 1 base and J by 4 bases, with 13 bases between the two germline ends. Only in-frame clones appear in the TCRdb table, and some are missing; sequencing was by immunoSEQ multiplex PCR. Here the sample spans approximately 99,000 clones, more than 70% being singletons. Input material: peripheral blood. The sequence came from a human donor in a cohort sampled during active COVID-19. The V and J genes are TRBV7-2 and TRBJ1-2; D is uncertain. CDR3 sequence reads: CASSLVQDGRYGYTF. The CDR3 nucleotides read TGTGCCAGCAGCTTAGTCCAGGATGGGCGCTATGGCTACACCTTC.